What follows are 30 T cell receptor beta chains derived from one specimen sequenced in a study of shared clonotypes between healthy human individuals. The repertoire was sequenced with immunoSEQ multiplex PCR; TCRdb's copy has only in-frame clones and lacks some. The table records approximately 1.4 million clones, approximately 98% of them present only once. Sequencing used naive CD4+ T cells sorted from blood. Subset here: CD45RA+ positively selected. The receptor source for this set is a man aged 30 to 39 in good health.

The rearrangement links TRBV6-5 to TRBJ1-5; D is unresolved. V was pared by 6 bases and J by 4 bases, with 16 bases between. In germline, CDR1 is MNHEY, CDR2 SVGAGI. This CDR3 contains 15 residues. The CDR3 is CASSSQQVPNQPQHF. Here the CDR3 DNA reads TGTGCCAGCAGCTCCCAGCAGGTCCCTAATCAGCCCCAGCATTTT.

The rearrangement joins TRBV28 to TRBJ2-7, with 10 bases lining up with TRBD1. Looked up from germline, CDR1 is MDHEN and CDR2 is SYDVKM. V was clipped by 1 base and J by 3 bases; unmatched bases: 3. The CDR3 loop spans 15 amino acids. CDR3 protein: CASSLSGQGRYEQYF. CDR3 coding DNA: TGTGCCAGCAGTTTATCGGGACAGGGGCGCTACGAGCAGTACTTC.

The gene calls are TRBV28 and TRBJ2-5, with 7 bases identical to TRBD1. V shed 2 bases and J 2 bases; nucleotides not matched to a gene: 8. The V gene's germline CDR1 is MDHEN and CDR2 SYDVKM. The CDR3 is 16 amino acids. This CDR3 is CASSLGAGTVQETQYF. CDR3 coding DNA: TGTGCCAGCAGTTTAGGGGCCGGGACAGTACAAGAGACCCAGTACTTC.

This chain's CDR3 is CASSGGPGEKLFF. CDR3 DNA sequence: TGTGCCAGCAGCGGGGGGCCCGGTGAAAAACTGTTTTTT. The chain recombines TRBV4-2 with TRBJ1-4; weak D call: TRBD1 (6 bases). Germline assignment: CDR1 LGHNA and CDR2 YNFKEQ. The V end was cut by 5 bases, the J end by 7 bases, with 11 bases between. The CDR3 contains 13 residues.

This chain joins TRBV11-2 and TRBJ2-7; 8 bases line up with TRBD2. The CDR3 has 15 residues. Looked up from germline, CDR1 is SGHAT and CDR2 is FQNNGV. Unmatched junction bases numbered 6, after V lost 3 bases and J lost 2 bases. The CDR3 DNA is TGTGCCAGCAGCTTGCCCGGGACTAGAACCTACGAGCAGTACTTC. It translates to CASSLPGTRTYEQYF.

The J gene is TRBJ1-2, the V gene TRBV5-4, with D tentatively TRBD1 (5 bases). The CDR3 length is 14 residues. Trimming stripped 3 bases from V and 3 bases from J, with 12 bases between. Germline values: CDR1 SGHNT, CDR2 YYREEE (reference sequence). The CDR3 coding sequence is TGTGCCAGCAGCTCAAAAGCAGGGCACTATGGCTACACCTTC. As protein: CASSSKAGHYGYTF.

This clone has a single count. The chain joins TRBV5-5 to TRBJ2-7; the D gene is possibly TRBD1 (8 bases). Germline-derived CDR1 and CDR2 are SGHKS and YYEKEE (reference sequence). V dropped 3 bases and J dropped 3 bases, with 13 bases sitting between them. There are 14 residues in the CDR3. The CDR3 coding sequence is TGTGCCAGCAGCTCACAGGGGGGGATCTACGAGCAGTACTTC. Translated, it gives CASSSQGGIYEQYF. Based on the CDR3 plus reference TRBV5-5 and TRBJ2-7, the full variable domain is DAGVTQSPTHLIKTRGQQVTLRCSPISGHKSVSWYQQVLGQGPQFIFQYYEKEERGRGNFPDRFSARQFPNYSSELNVNALLLGDSALYLCASSSQGGIYEQYFGPGTRLTVT.

The rearrangement links TRBV6-1 to TRBJ2-1; TRBD1 might be the D (5 bases). The germline gives CDR1 MNHNS, CDR2 SASEGT. This CDR3 region has 12 residues. Trimming left V 7 bases short and J 7 bases short, with 11 bases between. The CDR3 here is CASKAGLNEQFF. For the CDR3, the DNA is TGTGCCAGCAAGGCAGGGCTTAATGAGCAGTTCTTC.

With regard to this clone: This CDR3 is also generated by other DNA sequences in the sample. J is TRBJ2-1 and V is TRBV18, with TRBD2 matching 11 bases. V trimming: 0 bases; J trimming: 3 bases; junction bases outside the gene matches: 1. Looked up from germline, CDR1 is KGHSH and CDR2 is LQKENI. This CDR3 comprises 16 residues. In DNA form, the CDR3 reads TGTGCCAGCTCACCACCCGGACTAGCGGGCTACAATGAGCAGTTCTTC. Translated: CASSPPGLAGYNEQFF.

As DNA, the CDR3 is TGTGCCACCCAGAAAGCTGATAGGAATGAGCAGTTCTTC. It translates to CATQKADRNEQFF. The chain links TRBV19 to TRBJ2-1, with unresolved D. The germline V gene has CDR1 LNHDA and CDR2 SQIVND (reference sequence). Trimming shortened V by 10 bases and J by 7 bases, and 17 bases separated the two germline ends. The CDR3 is made up of 13 amino acids. The full variable domain, rest sourced from reference TRBV19 and TRBJ2-1, is DGGITQSPKYLFRKEGQNVTLSCEQNLNHDAMYWYRQDPGQGLRLIYYSQIVNDFQKGDIAEGYSVSREKKESFPLTVTSAQKNPTAFYLCATQKADRNEQFFGPGTRLTVL.

The CDR3 is CASSSAFRQAQGQPQHF. The CDR3 DNA follows: TGTGCCAGCAGTTCCGCATTCAGACAGGCCCAGGGACAGCCCCAGCATTTT. The chain has TRBV28 and TRBJ1-5; perhaps TRBD1 as D (6 bases). Germline lookup yields CDR1 MDHEN and CDR2 SYDVKM. Deletions cut 4 bases from V and 7 bases from J, with 23 bases between. This CDR3 spans 17 amino acids.

Turning to this clone: Additional DNA sequences in this sample encode the identical CDR3. V and J are TRBV16 and TRBJ2-7; D may be TRBD1 (5 bases). CDR1 and CDR2 from the germline V gene are KGHSY and FQNENV. Trimming left V 3 bases short and J 3 bases short, with 9 bases between. The CDR3 sequence is 13 residues long. The CDR3 here is CASSQSRGYEQYF. The CDR3 DNA follows: TGTGCCAGCAGCCAGAGTAGGGGCTACGAGCAGTACTTC.

This sequence joins TRBV4-3 and TRBJ2-7, with 7 positions matching TRBD2. The CDR3 contains 15 residues. The germline CDR1 and CDR2 sequences are LGHNA and YSLEER. Trimming took 4 bases from V and 3 from J; bases not matched to a gene: 9. CDR3 DNA: TGCGCCAGCAGCCGACCCCCCGGGGGGATCTACGAGCAGTACTTC. Protein product: CASSRPPGGIYEQYF.

As concerns this clone: The same CDR3 is also encoded by other DNA sequences in this sample. This sequence joins TRBV2 and TRBJ1-2; tentatively, D is TRBD1 (6 bases). In germline, CDR1 is SNHLY, CDR2 FYNNEI. This CDR3 has 13 amino acids. Deletions cut 6 bases from V and 1 base from J, with 9 bases between. The CDR3 DNA follows: TGTGCCAGCAGCGAACAGGGTAACTATGGCTACACCTTC. Translation gives CASSEQGNYGYTF.

The J gene is TRBJ2-2, the V gene TRBV10-1; D is perhaps TRBD1 (5 bases). V lost 2 bases to trimming and J lost 4 bases, with 17 bases between them. The germline V gene encodes CDR1 WNHNN and CDR2 SYGVQD (reference sequence). The CDR3 spans 17 residues. CDR3 protein: CASSEGAPIVGTGELFF. The CDR3 nucleotides are TGCGCCAGCAGTGAGGGGGCACCGATCGTTGGCACCGGGGAGCTGTTTTTT.

This clone has just one count. The V and J genes are TRBV4-1 and TRBJ2-7; 7 positions agree with TRBD2. V gave up 6 bases and J gave up 5 bases; unmatched junction bases: 13. The CDR3 has 15 residues. The germline V gene encodes CDR1 MGHRA and CDR2 YSYEKL. The CDR3 sequence is CASSPNPGRGNEQYF. CDR3 nucleotides: TGCGCCAGCAGTCCCAATCCAGGGAGGGGCAACGAGCAGTACTTC.

About this clone itself: Possible read error: a much larger clone is one base away. Other DNA sequences of this sample code for an identical CDR3. The rearrangement joins TRBV2 to TRBJ2-5; the D is unclear. The CDR3 consists of 11 residues. V was clipped by 8 bases and J by 1 base, with 5 bases between them. Looked up from germline, CDR1 is SNHLY and CDR2 is FYNNEI. The CDR3 sequence is CASSLQETQYF. The CDR3 coding sequence is TGTGCCAGCTCACTCCAAGAGACCCAGTACTTC.

This chain joins TRBV2 and TRBJ2-3; D unresolved. Germline CDR1 is SNHLY and CDR2 is FYNNEI. Trimming shortened V by 7 bases and J by 6 bases, and 14 bases separated the two germline ends. The CDR3 is 13 amino acids. Here the CDR3 reads CASIGETGDTQYF. The CDR3 nucleotides read TGTGCCAGCATCGGAGAAACTGGGGATACGCAGTATTTT.

This clone appeared once. The rearrangement joins TRBV5-6 to TRBJ2-5; D may be TRBD1 (5 bases). The length of the CDR3 is 15 residues. V was cut by 0 bases and J by 1 base, with 10 bases left in between. Germline V gene sequence: CDR1 SGHDT, CDR2 YYEEEE. CDR3 nucleotides: TGTGCCAGCAGCTTGGCTCGTCAGGGCCAAGAGACCCAGTACTTC. Encoded protein: CASSLARQGQETQYF. Together with reference TRBV5-6 and TRBJ2-5, the CDR3 gives the full variable domain: DAGVTQSPTHLIKTRGQQVTLRCSPKSGHDTVSWYQQALGQGPQFIFQYYEEEERQRGNFPDRFSGHQFPNYSSELNVNALLLGDSALYLCASSLARQGQETQYFGPGTRLLVL.

V is TRBV10-3 and J is TRBJ2-1; 7 bases are a match to TRBD1. CDR3 size: 13 residues. V was clipped by 11 bases and J by 5 bases; unmatched bases: 9. Germline V gives CDR1 ENHRY, CDR2 SYGVKD. CDR3 sequence reads: CASGGTADNEQFF. CDR3 nucleotide sequence: TGTGCCTCCGGTGGGACAGCCGACAATGAGCAGTTCTTC.

The chain links TRBV10-3 to TRBJ2-7; 8 nucleotides line up with TRBD2. Per the germline V gene, CDR1 is ENHRY and CDR2 is SYGVKD. CDR3 length: 18 amino acids. Trimming cost V 4 bases and J 0 bases; bases outside gene matches: 14. CDR3 bases: TGTGCCATCAGTGGAGGGACTAGAGGGAGGGAGAGCTCCTACGAGCAGTACTTC. Translating it yields CAISGGTRGRESSYEQYF.

V usage is TRBV5-1 and J usage is TRBJ2-1, with 11 bases that match TRBD2. CDR1 SGHRS and CDR2 YFSETQ come from the germline V gene. With 4 bases clipped from V and 8 bases from J, the junction kept 11 bases outside the gene matches. The CDR3 spans 16 residues. This CDR3 reads CASSSKTSGMVYEQFF. The CDR3 nucleotides read TGCGCCAGCAGCAGCAAGACTAGCGGGATGGTGTATGAGCAGTTCTTC.

This CDR3 is CAWMKGGHGEFF. The CDR3 DNA is TGTGCCTGGATGAAGGGGGGCCACGGGGAGTTCTTC. The chain couples TRBV30 to TRBJ2-1; D tentatively reads TRBD1 or TRBD2 (6 bases each). Trimming removed 4 bases at V and 14 bases at J, with 18 bases between. Germline V gene lookup returns CDR1 GTSNPN and CDR2 SVGIG (reference sequence). The CDR3 spans 12 residues.

This chain connects TRBV19 to TRBJ1-2, with D tentatively TRBD1 (5 bases). The germline V and J ends were trimmed by 5 bases and 8 bases, with 18 bases remaining between them. The CDR3 length is 14 residues. Germline lookup yields CDR1 LNHDA and CDR2 SQIVND (reference sequence). For the CDR3, the DNA is TGTGCCAGTAGTCGAGATCCAGGCGGGGGAGGCTACACCTTC. Translation: CASSRDPGGGGYTF.

The chain recombines TRBV7-2 with TRBJ2-5; 9 bases are shared with TRBD1. V trimming: 5 bases; J trimming: 5 bases; junction bases outside the gene matches: 15. CDR3 length equals 17 residues. Germline-derived CDR1 and CDR2 are SGHTA and FQGNSA. CDR3 in amino acids: CASSARFPGQGSETQYF. CDR3 coding DNA: TGTGCCAGCAGCGCCCGGTTCCCGGGACAGGGATCGGAGACCCAGTACTTC.

The J gene is TRBJ2-7, the V gene TRBV21-1; no DNA check was done on the table's D call, TRBD2. TRBV21-1 is a pseudogene locus. CDR3 length: 14 amino acids. CDR3 sequence: CASSKRRNSYEQYF. The CDR3 DNA is TGTGCCAGCAGCAAACGGCGGAACTCCTACGAGCAGTACTTC.

The CDR3 is CASSLVPYNEQFF. DNA of the CDR3: TGTGCCAGCAGCTTAGTCCCCTACAATGAGCAGTTCTTC. J is TRBJ2-1 and V is TRBV7-9; no clear D. The CDR3 is 13 residues long. The V gene's germline CDR1 is SEHNR and CDR2 FQNEAQ (reference sequence). Trimming removed 1 base from V and 2 bases from J, with 3 bases in between.

The CDR3 is CASTLLGIGTGELFF. CDR3 in DNA: TGTGCCAGCACCTTACTGGGGATCGGAACCGGGGAGCTGTTTTTT. The chain has TRBV6-6 and TRBJ2-2; D not certain. CDR1 MNHNY and CDR2 SVGAGI come from the germline V gene (reference sequence). V was shortened by 7 bases and J by 5 bases, with 17 bases between the two germline ends. CDR3 length: 15 residues.

This chain uses TRBV11-2 with TRBJ2-1; 8 bases fit TRBD2. The CDR3 loop spans 18 amino acids. Germline CDR1 reads SGHAT; CDR2 reads FQNNGV. Unmatched junction bases numbered 20, after V lost 1 base and J lost 12 bases. CDR3 in DNA: TGTGCCAGCAGCTTAGGGCCGATGGGGTCTAGCGGGCGAATAAGGCAGTTCTTC. Translation: CASSLGPMGSSGRIRQFF.

Note on this clone: Different DNA sequences within this sample yield the same CDR3. The chain joins TRBV5-6 to TRBJ1-5; D not resolved. Germline assignment: CDR1 SGHDT and CDR2 YYEEEE. The ends were cut back, 5 bases at V and 4 bases at J, with 7 bases in the middle. The CDR3 extends over 12 amino acids. The CDR3 protein is CASSLLNQPQHF. Here the CDR3 DNA reads TGTGCCAGCAGTTTACTGAATCAGCCCCAGCATTTT.